The next 4 T cell receptor beta chains were all read from a single sample in a study of blood T cells in healthy people across ages. Through a sample-barcoded 5' primer and a J-beta primer mix, a second PCR was run for 7 to 11 cycles. TCRdb re-called the 5' RACE reads with MiXCR, one entry per CDR3 protein. The data contain 720,000 or so distinct CDR3 sequences, 40% to 45% of them seen just once; the ten biggest clones take up around 30%. Specimen: blood. The receptors were sampled from an elderly man in good health.

The chain is built from TRBV6-1 and TRBJ2-1, with TRBD2 identical over 8 bases. With 1 base clipped from V and 5 bases from J, the junction kept 4 bases outside the gene matches. Germline CDR1 MNHNS, CDR2 SASEGT. This CDR3 is 15 amino acids long. The CDR3 bases are TGTGCCAGCAGTGAAGTTCCGGGGGGGAACAATGAGCAGTTCTTC. Translated, it gives CASSEVPGGNNEQFF.

This clonotype was found many times. V usage is TRBV4-1 and J usage is TRBJ1-4; 10 nucleotides match TRBD1. This CDR3 comprises 18 residues. V gave up 3 bases and J gave up 3 bases; unmatched junction bases: 10. Germline-derived CDR1 and CDR2 are MGHRA and YSYEKL. For the CDR3, the DNA is TGCGCCAGCAGCCATCACCGGGACAGGGGTGTTGCTAATGAAAAACTGTTTTTT. Translation: CASSHHRDRGVANEKLFF.

This clonotype was found a few times. This sequence joins TRBV3-1 and TRBJ2-7; 10 bases agree with TRBD2. Germline V gene data show CDR1 as LGHDT and CDR2 as YNNKEL (reference sequence). The V gene end was trimmed by 0 bases and the J gene end by 7 bases; junction bases not matched to a gene: 9. This CDR3 is 16 amino acids long. In nucleotides, the CDR3 is TGTGCCAGCAGCCAAGATATAGCGGGGGGTCGCTTGGAGCAGTACTTC. The encoded protein is CASSQDIAGGRLEQYF.

This sequence joins TRBV7-9 and TRBJ2-4; possible D gene TRBD1, 7 bases. The DNA end is a closer match to TRBJ2-7, so the J assignment may be wrong. The germline gives CDR1 SEHNR, CDR2 FQNEAQ (reference sequence). The CDR3 totals 15 residues. In nucleotides, the CDR3 is TGTGCCAGCAGTAACAGGGGCGGGGTAGCCTACGAGCAGTACTTC. It translates to CASSNRGGVAYEQYF.